The text below deals with one TCR beta chain. Only in-frame clones appear in the TCRdb table, and some are missing; sequencing was by immunoSEQ multiplex PCR. Of roughly 350,000 clones listed, roughly 84% were seen once; the top ten hold around 3.6%. This record comes from a study of Ad26.COV2.S vaccination and SARS-CoV-2 variants. Study information: The vaccine Ad26.COV2.S was put into the muscle once, or twice with 56 days between.

The CDR3 length is 13 residues. Sample treatment: some 20 received Ad26.COV2.S at low or high dose, single or two shots; several received placebo; per-sample allocation not given. Specimens were obtained on day 63 following the first vaccine or placebo injection. Source: peripheral blood, taken in a trial of Ad26.COV2.S vaccine versus placebo. The source of this sequence is a person between 18 and 65 years old who received the Ad26.COV2.S COVID-19 vaccine or a placebo. V is TRBV21-1 and J is TRBJ1-5; the table's D call, TRBD1, was not checked against the DNA. TRBV21-1 is a documented pseudogene. CDR3 DNA sequence: TGTGCCAGCACCGGACAGTTCAATCAGCCCCAGCATTTT. Translated, it gives CASTGQFNQPQHF.